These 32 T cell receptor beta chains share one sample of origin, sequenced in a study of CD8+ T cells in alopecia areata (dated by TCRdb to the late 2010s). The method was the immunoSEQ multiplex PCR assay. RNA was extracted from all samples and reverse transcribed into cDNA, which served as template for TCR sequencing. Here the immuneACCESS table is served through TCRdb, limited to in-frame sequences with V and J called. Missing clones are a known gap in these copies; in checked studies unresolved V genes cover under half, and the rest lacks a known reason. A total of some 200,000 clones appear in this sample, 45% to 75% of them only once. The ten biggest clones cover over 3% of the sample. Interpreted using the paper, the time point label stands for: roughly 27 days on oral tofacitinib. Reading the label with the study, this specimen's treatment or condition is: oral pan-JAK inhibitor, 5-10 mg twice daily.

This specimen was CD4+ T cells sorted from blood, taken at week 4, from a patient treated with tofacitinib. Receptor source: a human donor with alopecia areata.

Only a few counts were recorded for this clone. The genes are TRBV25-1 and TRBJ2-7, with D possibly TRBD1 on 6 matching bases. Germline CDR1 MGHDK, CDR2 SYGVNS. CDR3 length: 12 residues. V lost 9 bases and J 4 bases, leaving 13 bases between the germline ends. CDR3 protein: CASTGTSYEQYF. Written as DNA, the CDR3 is TGTGCCAGTACAGGGACAAGTTACGAGCAGTACTTC.

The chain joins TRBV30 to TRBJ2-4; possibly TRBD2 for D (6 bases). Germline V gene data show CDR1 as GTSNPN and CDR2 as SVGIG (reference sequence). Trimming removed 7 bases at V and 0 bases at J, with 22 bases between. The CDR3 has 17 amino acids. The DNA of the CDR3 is TGTGCCTCGGTCCTCAAGGGCGGGGATCTAGCCAAAAACATTCAGTACTTC. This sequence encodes CASVLKGGDLAKNIQYF.

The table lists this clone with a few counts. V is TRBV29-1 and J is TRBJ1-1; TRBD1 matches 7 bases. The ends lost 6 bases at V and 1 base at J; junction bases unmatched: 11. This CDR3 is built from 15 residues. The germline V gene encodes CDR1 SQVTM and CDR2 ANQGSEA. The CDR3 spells CSVPRPRTGNTEAFF. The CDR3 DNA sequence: TGCAGCGTCCCAAGGCCGAGGACAGGGAACACTGAAGCTTTCTTT.

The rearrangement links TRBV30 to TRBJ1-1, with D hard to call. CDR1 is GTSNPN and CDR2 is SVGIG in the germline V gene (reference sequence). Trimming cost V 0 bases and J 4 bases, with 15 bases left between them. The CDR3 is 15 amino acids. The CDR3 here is CAWSVGGGVGTEAFF. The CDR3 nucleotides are TGTGCCTGGAGTGTAGGAGGCGGGGTGGGCACTGAAGCTTTCTTT.

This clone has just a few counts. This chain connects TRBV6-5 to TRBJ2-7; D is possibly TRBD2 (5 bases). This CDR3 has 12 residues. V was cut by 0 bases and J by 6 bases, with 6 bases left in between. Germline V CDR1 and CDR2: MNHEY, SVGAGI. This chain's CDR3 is CASSYSSGEQYF. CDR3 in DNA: TGTGCCAGCAGTTACTCAAGCGGCGAGCAGTACTTC.

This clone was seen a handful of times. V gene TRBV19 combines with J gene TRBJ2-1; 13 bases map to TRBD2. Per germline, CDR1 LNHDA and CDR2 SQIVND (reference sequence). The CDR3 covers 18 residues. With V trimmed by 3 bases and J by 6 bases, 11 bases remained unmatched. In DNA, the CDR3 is TGTGCCAGTAGTATGCGCTCTTGGACTAGCGGGGGATCCAATGAGCAGTTCTTC. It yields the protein CASSMRSWTSGGSNEQFF.

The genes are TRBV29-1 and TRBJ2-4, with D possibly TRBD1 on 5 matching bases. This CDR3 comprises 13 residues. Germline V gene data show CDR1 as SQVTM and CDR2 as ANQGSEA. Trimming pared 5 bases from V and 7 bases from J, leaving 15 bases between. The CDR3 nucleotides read TGCAGCGTTTTTACAGGTGGTCGGAACATTCAGTACTTC. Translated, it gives CSVFTGGRNIQYF.

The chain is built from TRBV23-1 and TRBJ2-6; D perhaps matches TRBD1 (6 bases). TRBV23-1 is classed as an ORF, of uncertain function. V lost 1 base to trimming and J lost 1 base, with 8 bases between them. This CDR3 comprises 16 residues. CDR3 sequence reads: CASSQLQGSGANVLTF. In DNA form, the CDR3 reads TGCGCCAGCAGTCAATTACAGGGTTCTGGGGCCAACGTCCTGACTTTC.

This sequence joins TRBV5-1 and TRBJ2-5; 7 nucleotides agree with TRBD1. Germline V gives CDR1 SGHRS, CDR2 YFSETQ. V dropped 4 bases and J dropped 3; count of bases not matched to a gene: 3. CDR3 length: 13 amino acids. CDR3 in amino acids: CASSPGTEETQYF. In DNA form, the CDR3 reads TGCGCCAGCAGCCCCGGGACAGAAGAGACCCAGTACTTC.

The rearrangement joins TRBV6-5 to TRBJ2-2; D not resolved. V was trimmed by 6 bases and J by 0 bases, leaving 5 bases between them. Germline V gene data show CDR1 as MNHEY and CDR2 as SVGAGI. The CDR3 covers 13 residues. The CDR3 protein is CASSRSNTGELFF. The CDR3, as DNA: TGTGCCAGCAGCCGATCGAACACCGGGGAGCTGTTTTTT.

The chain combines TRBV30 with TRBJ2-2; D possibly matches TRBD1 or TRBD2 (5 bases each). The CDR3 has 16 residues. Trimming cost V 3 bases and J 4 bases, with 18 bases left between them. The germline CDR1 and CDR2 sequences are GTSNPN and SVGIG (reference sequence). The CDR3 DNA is TGTGCCTGGAGGAGCGGCCAGGGAATGGGCACCGGGGAGCTGTTTTTT. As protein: CAWRSGQGMGTGELFF.

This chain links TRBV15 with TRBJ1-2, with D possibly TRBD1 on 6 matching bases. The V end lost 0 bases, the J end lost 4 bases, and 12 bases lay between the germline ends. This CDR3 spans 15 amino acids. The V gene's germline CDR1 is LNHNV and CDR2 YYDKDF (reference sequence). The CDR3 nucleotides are TGTGCCACCAGCAGAGATCGGGGGGCGTCCTATGGCTACACCTTC. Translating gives CATSRDRGASYGYTF.

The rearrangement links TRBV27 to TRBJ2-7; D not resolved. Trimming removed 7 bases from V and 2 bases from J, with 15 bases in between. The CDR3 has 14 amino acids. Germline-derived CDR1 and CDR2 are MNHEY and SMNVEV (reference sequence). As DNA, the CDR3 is TGTGCCAGCACTAGAACATCCACCCCCTACGAGCAGTACTTC. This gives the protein CASTRTSTPYEQYF.

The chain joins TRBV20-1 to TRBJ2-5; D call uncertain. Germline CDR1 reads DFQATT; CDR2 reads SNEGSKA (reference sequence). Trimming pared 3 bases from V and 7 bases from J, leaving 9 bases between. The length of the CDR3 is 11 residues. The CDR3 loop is CSASYPRTQYF. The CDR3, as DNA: TGCAGTGCTAGTTACCCCCGGACCCAGTACTTC.

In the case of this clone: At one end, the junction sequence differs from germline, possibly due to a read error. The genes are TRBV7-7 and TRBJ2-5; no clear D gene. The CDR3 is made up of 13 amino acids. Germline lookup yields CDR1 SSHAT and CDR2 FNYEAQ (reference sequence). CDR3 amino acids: CASSRGLGETQYF. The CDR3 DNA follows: TGTGCTAGCAGCAGAGGATTGGGGGAGACCCAGTACTTC.

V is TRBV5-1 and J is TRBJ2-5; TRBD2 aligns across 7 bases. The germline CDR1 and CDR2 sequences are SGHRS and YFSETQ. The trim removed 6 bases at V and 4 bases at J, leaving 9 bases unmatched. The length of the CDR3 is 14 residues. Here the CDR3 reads CASNTGTSVETQYF. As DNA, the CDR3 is TGCGCCAGCAACACCGGTACTAGCGTAGAGACCCAGTACTTC.

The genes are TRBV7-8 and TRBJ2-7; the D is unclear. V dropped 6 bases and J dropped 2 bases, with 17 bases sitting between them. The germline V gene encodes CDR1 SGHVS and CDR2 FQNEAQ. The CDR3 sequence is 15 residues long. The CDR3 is CASRPAGDGTYEQYF. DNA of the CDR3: TGTGCCAGCAGACCGGCCGGTGACGGTACCTACGAGCAGTACTTC. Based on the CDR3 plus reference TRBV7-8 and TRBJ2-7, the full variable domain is GAGVSQSPRYKVAKRGQDVALRCDPISGHVSLFWYQQALGQGPEFLTYFQNEAQLDKSGLPSDRFFAERPEGSVSTLKIQRTQQEDSAVYLCASRPAGDGTYEQYFGPGTRLTVT.

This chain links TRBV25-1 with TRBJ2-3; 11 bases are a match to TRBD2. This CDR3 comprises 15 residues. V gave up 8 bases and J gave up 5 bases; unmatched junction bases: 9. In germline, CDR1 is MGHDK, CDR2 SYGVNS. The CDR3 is CASSLAGGLGDTQYF. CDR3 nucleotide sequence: TGTGCCAGCTCGTTAGCGGGGGGGCTTGGAGATACGCAGTATTTT.

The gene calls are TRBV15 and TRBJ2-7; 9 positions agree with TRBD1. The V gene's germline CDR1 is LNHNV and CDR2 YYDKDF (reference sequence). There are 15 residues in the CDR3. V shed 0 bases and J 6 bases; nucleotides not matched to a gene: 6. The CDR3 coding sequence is TGTGCCACCAGCAGAGAGGCACAGGGGGCCGCCGAGCAGTACTTC. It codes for CATSREAQGAAEQYF.

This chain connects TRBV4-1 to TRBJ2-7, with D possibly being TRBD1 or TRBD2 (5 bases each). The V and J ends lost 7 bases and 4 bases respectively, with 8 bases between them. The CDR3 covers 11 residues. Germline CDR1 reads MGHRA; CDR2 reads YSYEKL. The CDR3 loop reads CASKGRYEQYF. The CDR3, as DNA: TGCGCCAGCAAGGGACGGTACGAGCAGTACTTC.

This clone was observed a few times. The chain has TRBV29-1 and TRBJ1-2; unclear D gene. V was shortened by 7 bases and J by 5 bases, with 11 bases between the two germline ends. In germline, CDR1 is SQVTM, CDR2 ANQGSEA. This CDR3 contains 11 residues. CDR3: CSGRSGYGYTF. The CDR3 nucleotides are TGCAGCGGAAGAAGCGGTTATGGCTACACCTTC.

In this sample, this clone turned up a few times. The CDR3 region has the DNA TGTGCCAGCAGTGGGGGACAGGGCGGCTTTAACTATGGCTACACCTTC. Protein sequence: CASSGGQGGFNYGYTF. This chain joins TRBV6-6 and TRBJ1-2; TRBD1 aligns across 9 bases. Per germline, CDR1 MNHNY and CDR2 SVGAGI (reference sequence). V trimming: 5 bases; J trimming: 1 base; junction bases outside the gene matches: 8. There are 16 residues in the CDR3.

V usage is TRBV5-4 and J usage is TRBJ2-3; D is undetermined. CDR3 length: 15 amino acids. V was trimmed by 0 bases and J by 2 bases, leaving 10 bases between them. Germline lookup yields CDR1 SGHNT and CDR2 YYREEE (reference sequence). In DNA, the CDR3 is TGTGCCAGCAGCTTGGACACCACGGTCACAGATACGCAGTATTTT. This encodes CASSLDTTVTDTQYF.

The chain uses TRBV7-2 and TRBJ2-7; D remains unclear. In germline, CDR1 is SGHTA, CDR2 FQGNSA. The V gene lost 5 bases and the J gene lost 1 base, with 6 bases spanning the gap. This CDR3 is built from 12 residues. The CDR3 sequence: CASSAQSYEQYF. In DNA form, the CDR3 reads TGTGCCAGCAGCGCGCAATCCTACGAGCAGTACTTC.

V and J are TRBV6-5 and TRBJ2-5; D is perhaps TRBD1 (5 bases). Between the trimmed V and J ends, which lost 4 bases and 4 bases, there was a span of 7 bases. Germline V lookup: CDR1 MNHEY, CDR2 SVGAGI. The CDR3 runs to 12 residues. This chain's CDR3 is CASSSGIETQYF. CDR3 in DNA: TGTGCCAGCAGTTCAGGGATAGAGACCCAGTACTTC.

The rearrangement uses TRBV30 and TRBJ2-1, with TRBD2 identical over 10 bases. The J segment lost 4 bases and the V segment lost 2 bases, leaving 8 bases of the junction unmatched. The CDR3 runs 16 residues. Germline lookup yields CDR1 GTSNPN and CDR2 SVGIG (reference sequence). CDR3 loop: CAWSHRLAGAYNEQFF. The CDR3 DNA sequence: TGTGCCTGGAGTCATCGCCTAGCGGGGGCATACAATGAGCAGTTCTTC.

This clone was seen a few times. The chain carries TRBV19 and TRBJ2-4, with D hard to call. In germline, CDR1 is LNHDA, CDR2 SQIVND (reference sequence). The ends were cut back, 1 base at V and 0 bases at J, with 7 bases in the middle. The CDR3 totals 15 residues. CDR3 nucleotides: TGTGCCAGTAGTATAGCTCTATCAGCCAAAAACATTCAGTACTTC. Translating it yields CASSIALSAKNIQYF.

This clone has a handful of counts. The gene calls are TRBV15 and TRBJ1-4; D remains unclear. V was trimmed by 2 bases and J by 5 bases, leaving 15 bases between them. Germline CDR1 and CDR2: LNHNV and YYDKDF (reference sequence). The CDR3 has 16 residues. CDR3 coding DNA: TGTGCCACCAGCAGACCCAGCGACCCGATAAATGAAAAACTGTTTTTT. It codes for CATSRPSDPINEKLFF.

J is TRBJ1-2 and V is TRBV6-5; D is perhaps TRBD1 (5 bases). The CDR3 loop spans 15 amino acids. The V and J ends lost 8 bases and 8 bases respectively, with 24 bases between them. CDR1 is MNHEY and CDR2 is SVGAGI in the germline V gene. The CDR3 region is CASEKRGRGRKGYTF. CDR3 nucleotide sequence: TGTGCCAGCGAGAAGAGGGGTCGGGGCCGTAAGGGCTACACCTTC.

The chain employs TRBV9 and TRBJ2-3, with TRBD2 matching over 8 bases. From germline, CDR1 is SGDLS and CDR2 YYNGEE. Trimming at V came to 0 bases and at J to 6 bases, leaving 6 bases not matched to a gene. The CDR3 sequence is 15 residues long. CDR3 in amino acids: CASSVDRGRLDTQYF. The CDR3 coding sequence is TGTGCCAGCAGCGTAGACCGCGGGAGGCTGGATACGCAGTATTTT.

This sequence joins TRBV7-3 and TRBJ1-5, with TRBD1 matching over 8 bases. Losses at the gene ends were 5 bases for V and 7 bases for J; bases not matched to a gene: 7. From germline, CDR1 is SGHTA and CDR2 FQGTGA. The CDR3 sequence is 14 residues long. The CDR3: CASSETGAGQPQHF. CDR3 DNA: TGTGCCAGCAGCGAGACAGGGGCCGGGCAGCCCCAGCATTTT.

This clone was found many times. The CDR3 bases are TGTGCCAGCAAAGGGACGGCTGAAAAACTGTTTTTT. Its translation is CASKGTAEKLFF. This chain joins TRBV28 and TRBJ1-4, with D perhaps TRBD1 (5 bases). CDR1 and CDR2 from the germline V gene are MDHEN and SYDVKM. The CDR3 runs 12 residues. The V end lost 7 bases, the J end lost 7 bases, and 10 bases lay between the germline ends.